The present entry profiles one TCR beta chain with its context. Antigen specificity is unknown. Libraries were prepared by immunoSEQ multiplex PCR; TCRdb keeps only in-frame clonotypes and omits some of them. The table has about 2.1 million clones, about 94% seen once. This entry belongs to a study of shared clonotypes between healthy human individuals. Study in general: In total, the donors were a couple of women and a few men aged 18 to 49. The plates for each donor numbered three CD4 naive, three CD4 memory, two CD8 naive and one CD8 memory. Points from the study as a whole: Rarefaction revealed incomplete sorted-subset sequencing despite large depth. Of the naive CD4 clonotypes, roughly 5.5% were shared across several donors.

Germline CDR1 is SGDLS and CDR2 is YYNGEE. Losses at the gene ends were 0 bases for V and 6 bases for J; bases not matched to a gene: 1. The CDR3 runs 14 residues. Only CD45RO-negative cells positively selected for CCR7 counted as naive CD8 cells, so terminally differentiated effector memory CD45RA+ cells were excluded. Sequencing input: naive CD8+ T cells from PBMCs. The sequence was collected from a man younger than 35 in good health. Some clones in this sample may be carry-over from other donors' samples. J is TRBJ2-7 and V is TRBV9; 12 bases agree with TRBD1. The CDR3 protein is CASSVEGQGAEQYF. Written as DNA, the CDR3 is TGTGCCAGCAGCGTAGAGGGACAGGGGGCCGAGCAGTACTTC.